These 14 T cell receptor beta chains were sequenced from one sample in a study of T cells in Graves' hyperthyroidism and ophthalmopathy (dated by TCRdb to between 2017 and 2020). Libraries were built with multiplex PCR. The reads were generated on an Illumina HiSeq 2000. The TCR beta CDR3 regions were amplified from the RNA transcripts. For the first round of RT-PCR on the TCR CDR3, the HTBI primer set was used together with the Qiagen OneStep RT-PCR kit. The public reads were reprocessed in TCRdb via fastp at Q25 and MiXCR, keeping in-frame beta chains. Every CDR3 protein is listed once, alongside the most common genes and DNA of its rows. Across this sample there are under 550,000 distinct CDR3 sequences, with just under 20% seen only once. Jointly, the top ten make up 47% of the sample. Sequencing input: blood. The receptors were gathered from a man aged 35-49 years with Graves' ophthalmopathy.

This clonotype was seen more than once but under ten times. V usage is TRBV4-2 and J usage is TRBJ2-7; maybe TRBD1 (6 bases). This CDR3 comprises 14 residues. Germline values: CDR1 LGHNA, CDR2 YNFKEQ. V lost 0 bases and J lost 5, with 11 bases in between. Here the CDR3 reads CASSQDGGVHEQYF. The CDR3 nucleotides read TGTGCCAGCAGCCAAGATGGGGGCGTGCACGAGCAGTACTTC.

The CDR3 loop is CASSEPGQSYEQYF. The CDR3, as DNA: TGTGCCAGCAGCGAACCGGGACAGTCCTACGAGCAGTACTTC. This chain links TRBV28 with TRBJ2-7; 7 positions match TRBD1. Trimming took 6 bases from V and 1 from J; bases not matched to a gene: 6. This CDR3 is 14 amino acids long. CDR1 and CDR2 from the germline V gene are MDHEN and SYDVKM.

The rearrangement joins TRBV5-1 to TRBJ2-2, with 9 bases identical to TRBD1. J was trimmed by 4 bases and V by 2 bases; bases with no gene match: 3. CDR1 SGHRS and CDR2 YFSETQ come from the germline V gene. There are 15 residues in the CDR3. The chain's CDR3 is CASSFSTGGTGELFF. DNA of the CDR3: TGCGCCAGCAGCTTCTCGACAGGGGGCACCGGGGAGCTGTTTTTT.

About this clonotype itself: One junction end disagrees with the germline gene, perhaps due to a read error. The rearrangement links TRBV7-3 to TRBJ2-2; maybe TRBD1 (6 bases). The germline V gene encodes CDR1 SGHTA and CDR2 FQGTGA. The CDR3 totals 16 residues. CDR3 coding DNA: TGTGCCAGCAGCTTATTAGGGGGAACGAACACCGGGGAGCTGGTTTTT. Translating gives CASSLLGGTNTGELVF.

This clonotype has a handful of counts. J is TRBJ2-5 and V is TRBV15; the match to TRBD2 covers 16 bases. With V trimmed by 6 bases and J by 6 bases, 7 bases remained unmatched. CDR1 and CDR2 from the germline V gene are LNHNV and YYDKDF (reference sequence). CDR3 length equals 16 residues. CDR3 DNA: TGTGCCACCAGGGGACTAGCGGGAGGGTCCGGTAAGACCCAGTACTTC. Translated: CATRGLAGGSGKTQYF.

This clonotype came up many times. V gene TRBV2 combines with J gene TRBJ2-7; 9 bases map to TRBD2. This CDR3 comprises 14 residues. Germline V lookup: CDR1 SNHLY, CDR2 FYNNEI. V lost 7 bases, J lost 1 base, and 5 bases stayed unmatched. CDR3: CASKLAGLSYEQYF. The CDR3, as DNA: TGTGCCAGCAAGCTAGCGGGACTTTCCTACGAGCAGTACTTC.

This chain joins TRBV10-3 and TRBJ2-1; 8 nucleotides agree with TRBD2. The CDR3 spans 15 residues. V lost 5 bases, J lost 6 bases, and 9 bases stayed unmatched. Germline V gene data show CDR1 as ENHRY and CDR2 as SYGVKD. The CDR3 sequence is CAISPTSGRSNEQFF. CDR3 DNA sequence: TGTGCCATCAGTCCTACTAGCGGCCGGTCCAATGAGCAGTTCTTC.

This clonotype was detected a few times. The V and J genes are TRBV25-1 and TRBJ2-1; TRBD2 matches at 7 bases. V lost 5 bases to trimming and J lost 6 bases; unmatched junction nucleotides: 16. Germline CDR1 is MGHDK and CDR2 is SYGVNS. CDR3 size: 17 residues. The CDR3 coding sequence is TGTGCCAGCAGTACCCCCGGGAGCGGGACGTTGCCCAATGAGCAGTTCTTC. Translated: CASSTPGSGTLPNEQFF.

J is TRBJ2-1 and V is TRBV27; TRBD2 agrees at 8 bases. Unmatched junction bases numbered 9, after V lost 7 bases and J lost 7 bases. The CDR3 extends over 14 amino acids. Germline CDR1 reads MNHEY; CDR2 reads SMNVEV (reference sequence). The CDR3 reads CASTNTGGRNEQFF. As DNA, the CDR3 is TGTGCCAGCACGAACACGGGGGGGCGGAATGAGCAGTTCTTC.

In nucleotides, the CDR3 is TGTGCCAGCAGCGTAGCGATAGCTAGCAGCCAATACGAGCAGTACTTC. This codes for CASSVAIASSQYEQYF. The chain carries TRBV9 and TRBJ2-7; possibly TRBD2 for D (5 bases). The CDR3 runs 16 residues. V dropped 0 bases and J dropped 4 bases, with 17 bases sitting between them. The germline V gene encodes CDR1 SGDLS and CDR2 YYNGEE.

The sample holds many counts of this clonotype. This rearrangement joins TRBV20-1 to TRBJ2-7; D may be TRBD1 or TRBD2 (6 bases each). This CDR3 region has 14 residues. Germline assignment: CDR1 DFQATT and CDR2 SNEGSKA (reference sequence). In nucleotides, the CDR3 is TGCAGCGGCGTATGGGGGGCAAATTTTAACGAGCAGTACTTC. Its protein is CSGVWGANFNEQYF.

V and J are TRBV6-1 and TRBJ2-3; 13 bases line up with TRBD2. This CDR3 region has 14 residues. The germline V gene encodes CDR1 MNHNS and CDR2 SASEGT. After removal of 1 base from V and 9 bases from J, the junction contained 1 base not matched to a gene. CDR3 in DNA: TGTGCCAGCAGTGAAGGGACTAGCGGGGGAACGCAGTATTTT. It encodes CASSEGTSGGTQYF.

V is TRBV5-1 and J is TRBJ1-4, with 7 bases matching TRBD1. The germline CDR1 and CDR2 sequences are SGHRS and YFSETQ. This CDR3 contains 15 residues. V lost 3 bases, J lost 5 bases, and 7 bases stayed unmatched. The DNA of the CDR3 is TGCGCCAGCAGCTCCGGGGACAGAACAAATGAAAAACTGTTTTTT. It specifies CASSSGDRTNEKLFF.

This clonotype was recorded many times. This rearrangement joins TRBV30 to TRBJ1-1; 7 bases line up with TRBD1. The V and J ends lost 6 bases and 4 bases, in that order; junction bases with no gene match: 20. Germline loops: CDR1 GTSNPN, CDR2 SVGIG (reference sequence). The CDR3 has 17 residues. The CDR3 DNA sequence: TGTGCCTGCTATCTGAGGGGGCTAGTGAGTATTGGCACTGAAGCTTTCTTT. Translating gives CACYLRGLVSIGTEAFF.